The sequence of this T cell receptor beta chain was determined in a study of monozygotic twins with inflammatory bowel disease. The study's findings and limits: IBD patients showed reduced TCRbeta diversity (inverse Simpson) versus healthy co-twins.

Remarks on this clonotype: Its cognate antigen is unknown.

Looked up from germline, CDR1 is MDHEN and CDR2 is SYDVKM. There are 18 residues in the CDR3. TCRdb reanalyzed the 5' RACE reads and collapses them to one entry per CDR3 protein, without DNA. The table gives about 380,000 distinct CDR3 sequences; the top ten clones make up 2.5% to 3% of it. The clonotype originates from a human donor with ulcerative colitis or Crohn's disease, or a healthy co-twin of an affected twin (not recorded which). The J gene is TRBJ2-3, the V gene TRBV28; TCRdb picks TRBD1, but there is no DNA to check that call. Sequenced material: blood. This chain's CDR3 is CASSSRDVLKLSTDTQYF.